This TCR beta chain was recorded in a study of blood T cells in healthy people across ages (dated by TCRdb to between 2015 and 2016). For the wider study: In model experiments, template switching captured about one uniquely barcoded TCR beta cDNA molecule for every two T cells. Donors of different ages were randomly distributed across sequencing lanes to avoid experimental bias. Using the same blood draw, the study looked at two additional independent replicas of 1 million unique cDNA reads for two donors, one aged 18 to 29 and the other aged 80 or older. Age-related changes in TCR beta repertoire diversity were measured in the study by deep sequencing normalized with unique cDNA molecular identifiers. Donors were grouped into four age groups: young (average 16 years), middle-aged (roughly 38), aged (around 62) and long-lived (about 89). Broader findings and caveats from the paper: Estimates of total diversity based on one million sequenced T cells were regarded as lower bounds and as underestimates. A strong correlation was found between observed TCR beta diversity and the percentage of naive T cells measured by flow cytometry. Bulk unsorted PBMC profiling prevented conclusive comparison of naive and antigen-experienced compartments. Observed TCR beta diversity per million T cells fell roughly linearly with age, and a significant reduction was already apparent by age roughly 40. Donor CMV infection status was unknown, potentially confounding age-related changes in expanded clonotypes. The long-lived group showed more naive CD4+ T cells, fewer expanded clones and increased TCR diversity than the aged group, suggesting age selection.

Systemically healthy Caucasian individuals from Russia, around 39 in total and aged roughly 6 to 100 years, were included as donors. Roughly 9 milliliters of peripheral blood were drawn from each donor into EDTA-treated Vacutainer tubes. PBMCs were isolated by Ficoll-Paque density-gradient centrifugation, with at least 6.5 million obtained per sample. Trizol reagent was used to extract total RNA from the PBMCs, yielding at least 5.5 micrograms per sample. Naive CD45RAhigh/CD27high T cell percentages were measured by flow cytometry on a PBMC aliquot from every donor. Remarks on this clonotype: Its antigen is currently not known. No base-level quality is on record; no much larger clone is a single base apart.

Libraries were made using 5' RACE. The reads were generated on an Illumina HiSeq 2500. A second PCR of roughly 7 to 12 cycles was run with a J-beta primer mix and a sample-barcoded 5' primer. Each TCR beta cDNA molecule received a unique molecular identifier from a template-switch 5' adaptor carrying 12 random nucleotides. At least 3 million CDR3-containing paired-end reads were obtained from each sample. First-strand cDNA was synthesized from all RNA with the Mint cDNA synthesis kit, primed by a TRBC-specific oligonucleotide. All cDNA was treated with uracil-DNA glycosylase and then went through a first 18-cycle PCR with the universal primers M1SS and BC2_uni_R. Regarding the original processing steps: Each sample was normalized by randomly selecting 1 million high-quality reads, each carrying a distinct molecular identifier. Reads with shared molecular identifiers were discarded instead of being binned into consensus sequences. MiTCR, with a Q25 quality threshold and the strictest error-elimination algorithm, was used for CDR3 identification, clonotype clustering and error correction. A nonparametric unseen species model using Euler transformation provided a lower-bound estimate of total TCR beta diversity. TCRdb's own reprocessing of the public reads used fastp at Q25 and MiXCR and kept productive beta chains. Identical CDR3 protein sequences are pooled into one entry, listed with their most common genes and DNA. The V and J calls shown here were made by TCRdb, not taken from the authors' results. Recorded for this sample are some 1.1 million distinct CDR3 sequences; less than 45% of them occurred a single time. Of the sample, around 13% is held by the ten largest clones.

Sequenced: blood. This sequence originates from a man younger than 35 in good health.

The CDR3 protein sequence reads: CASSLEDRDWAEKLFF. The bases read TGCGCCAGCAGCTTGGAGGACAGGGACTGGGCGGAAAAACTGTTTTTT. This chain joins TRBV5-1 to TRBJ1-4; 8 central bases correspond to TRBD1. Spanning cysteine to phenylalanine, the CDR3 consists of 16 amino acids. Only the CDR3 portion is preserved as DNA: 48 bases, with reading frame beginning at the first base. Trimming removed 0 bases from V and 8 bases from J; the gene matches leave 9 bases unexplained. CDR1 and CDR2 were assigned from the germline V gene as SGHRS and YFSETQ.